These 5 T cell receptor beta chains were sequenced from one sample in a study of T-cell reconstitution after alpha-beta-depleted transplantation in children. The TCRbeta library was prepared with unique molecular identifiers. TCRdb reanalysed the PCR reads using MiXCR and keeps one entry per CDR3 protein. Found here are 490,000 or so distinct CDR3 sequences, roughly an eighth of them singletons; the top ten hold about 5.6%. The input for sequencing was PBMCs from the stem cell graft donor, taken from the stem cell graft. The receptors were sampled from a human donor who donated a stem cell graft to a child with combined immunodeficiency.

This chain joins TRBV3-1 and TRBJ1-2, with no clear D. In germline, CDR1 is LGHDT, CDR2 YNNKEL (reference sequence). With 3 bases removed from V and 2 bases from J, the gap between germline ends came to 10 bases. This CDR3 has 14 residues. The CDR3 loop reads CASSQPHLNYGYTF. The CDR3 nucleotides are TGTGCCAGCAGCCAGCCTCACTTAAACTATGGCTACACCTTC.

For the CDR3, the DNA is TGCAGTGCTCTTGTAGGCCTTTATAGCAATCAGCCCCAGCATTTT. It yields the protein CSALVGLYSNQPQHF. The chain carries TRBV20-1 and TRBJ1-5; D call uncertain. The CDR3 is 15 amino acids. Trimming shortened V by 5 bases and J by 0 bases, and 14 bases separated the two germline ends. Looked up from germline, CDR1 is DFQATT and CDR2 is SNEGSKA (reference sequence).

This clonotype has ten or more counts. The J gene is TRBJ2-7, the V gene TRBV5-1, with 8 bases that match TRBD2. The CDR3 sequence is 19 residues long. Looked up from germline, CDR1 is SGHRS and CDR2 is YFSETQ. The trim removed 2 bases at V and 4 bases at J, leaving 20 bases unmatched. CDR3 region: CASSFSSPFPGLEAYEQYF. In DNA form, the CDR3 reads TGCGCCAGCAGCTTCTCAAGTCCGTTTCCGGGACTAGAGGCGTACGAGCAGTACTTC.

This clonotype was counted ten times or more. V usage is TRBV5-6 and J usage is TRBJ1-5; the D is unclear. The CDR3 length is 15 residues. The V end was cut by 2 bases, the J end by 0 bases, with 9 bases between. Per germline, CDR1 SGHDT and CDR2 YYEEEE. In nucleotides, the CDR3 is TGTGCCAGCAGCTTTCGGCACCCTAGCAATCAGCCCCAGCATTTT. Translated, it gives CASSFRHPSNQPQHF.

V and J are TRBV4-3 and TRBJ1-6; D ambiguous. V was shortened by 3 bases and J by 7 bases, with 16 bases between the two germline ends. This CDR3 is built from 16 residues. Germline-derived CDR1 and CDR2 are LGHNA and YSLEER. CDR3 residues: CASSHGVERVNSPLHF. The CDR3 nucleotides read TGCGCCAGCAGCCACGGGGTTGAGCGGGTGAATTCACCCCTCCACTTT.